These 18 T cell receptor beta chains originate from one sample sequenced in a study of cytomegalovirus exposure and HLA in healthy donors. Use of 60 Vbeta and 13 Jbeta primers characterized the PCR. Clones were sequenced by immunoSEQ multiplex PCR, and TCRdb holds only the in-frame ones, with some missing. There are tens of thousands of clones in the sample; around 78% occur only once, and around 6% lies in the top ten. Input material: PBMCs. Source of these receptors: a man aged 50 or older in good health and CMV-seronegative.

The chain combines TRBV7-9 with TRBJ1-1; the D gene is possibly TRBD1 (6 bases). CDR3 length equals 13 residues. Germline values: CDR1 SEHNR, CDR2 FQNEAQ (reference sequence). V gave up 5 bases and J gave up 11 bases, with 18 bases separating them. CDR3 bases: TGTGCCAGCAGCCCGACCGGGGGGGCGGAGGCTTTCTTT. Protein sequence: CASSPTGGAEAFF.

This sequence joins TRBV6-6 and TRBJ2-3, with TRBD1 identical over 7 bases. Germline V gene data show CDR1 as MNHNY and CDR2 as SVGAGI (reference sequence). Trimming cost V 4 bases and J 2 bases; bases outside gene matches: 3. This CDR3 has 14 amino acids. The CDR3 DNA reads as TGTGCCAGCAGTTTCGGACAGGTCACAGATACGCAGTATTTT. It specifies CASSFGQVTDTQYF.

This clone came up a few times. This chain uses TRBV6-4 with TRBJ2-1; 9 bases line up with TRBD2. This CDR3 is 14 amino acids long. From germline, CDR1 is MRHNA and CDR2 SNTAGT. The V gene end was trimmed by 10 bases and the J gene end by 3 bases; junction bases not matched to a gene: 7. CDR3 in amino acids: CATSLAGNYNEQFF. The CDR3 DNA reads as TGTGCCACCAGCCTAGCGGGGAACTACAATGAGCAGTTCTTC.

The sample holds one count of this clone. The CDR3 is CASRLALAGGPVVTGELFF. The CDR3 nucleotides are TGTGCAAGTCGCTTAGCCCTAGCGGGGGGCCCAGTTGTTACCGGGGAGCTGTTTTTT. The chain joins TRBV12-2 to TRBJ2-2; no DNA check was done on the table's D call, TRBD2. TRBV12-2 has pseudogene status. The CDR3 is 19 residues long.

This clone was counted a single time. The V call is TRBV6-5, the J call TRBJ2-3; D may be TRBD1 (6 bases). The CDR3 has 14 amino acids. CDR1 and CDR2 (germline): MNHEY, SVGAGI. V shed 8 bases and J shed 0 bases, with 12 bases lying between them. CDR3 loop: CASGYTGSTDTQYF. The CDR3 bases are TGTGCCAGCGGATATACAGGGAGCACAGATACGCAGTATTTT.

V usage is TRBV5-1 and J usage is TRBJ2-7; perhaps TRBD2 as D (5 bases). The CDR3 consists of 14 residues. The germline V gene has CDR1 SGHRS and CDR2 YFSETQ. V dropped 1 base and J dropped 5 bases, with 13 bases sitting between them. In nucleotides, the CDR3 is TGCGCCAGCAGCTTGCAGGAGGATAAGGACGAGCAGTACTTC. This encodes CASSLQEDKDEQYF.

This chain links TRBV18 with TRBJ1-1, with TRBD1 as a possible D gene (5 bases). The CDR3 loop spans 15 amino acids. V was trimmed by 4 bases and J by 0 bases, leaving 12 bases between them. Germline CDR1 reads KGHSH; CDR2 reads LQKENI. The CDR3 sequence is CASSRQTDMNTEAFF. CDR3 in DNA: TGTGCCAGCTCACGACAGACAGACATGAACACTGAAGCTTTCTTT.

The chain joins TRBV7-2 to TRBJ2-7, with 8 bases aligning to TRBD1. The CDR3 has 14 residues. V lost 3 bases to trimming and J lost 7 bases; unmatched junction nucleotides: 8. Looked up from germline, CDR1 is SGHTA and CDR2 is FQGNSA. Here the CDR3 DNA reads TGTGCCAGCAGCTTCGCAGGGGGCCCCCTGGAGCAGTACTTC. Residues: CASSFAGGPLEQYF.

This clone came up a few times. This rearrangement joins TRBV6-5 to TRBJ2-1; a weak D match, TRBD1 (6 bases). Trimming took off 6 bases at V and 5 bases at J, with 11 bases between the two ends. CDR1 and CDR2 (germline): MNHEY, SVGAGI. This CDR3 spans 13 amino acids. CDR3 region: CASSARGNNEQFF. The CDR3, as DNA: TGTGCCAGCAGCGCCAGGGGAAACAATGAGCAGTTCTTC.

The gene calls are TRBV25-1 and TRBJ2-7; D uncertain. Per germline, CDR1 MGHDK and CDR2 SYGVNS. CDR3 length equals 15 residues. V lost 5 bases and J 2 bases, leaving 16 bases between the germline ends. CDR3 sequence: CASSKPSATAYEQYF. The DNA of the CDR3 is TGTGCCAGCAGTAAGCCCAGCGCCACCGCCTACGAGCAGTACTTC.

This clone was detected a few times. CDR3 sequence reads: CSARSDNEQFF. The CDR3 DNA reads as TGCAGTGCTAGGAGCGACAATGAGCAGTTCTTC. The chain carries TRBV20-1 and TRBJ2-1; no definite D call. The germline gives CDR1 DFQATT, CDR2 SNEGSKA (reference sequence). Trimming removed 3 bases from V and 5 bases from J, with 5 bases in between. The CDR3 contains 11 residues.

The chain employs TRBV5-1 and TRBJ1-1, with 7 bases that match TRBD1. The germline CDR1 and CDR2 sequences are SGHRS and YFSETQ. CDR3 length: 14 amino acids. The junction had 8 bases not matched to a gene; V was cut back by 4 bases and J by 5 bases. CDR3 sequence: CASSAGQVWTEAFF. CDR3 coding DNA: TGCGCCAGCAGCGCCGGACAGGTCTGGACTGAAGCTTTCTTT. Together with reference TRBV5-1 and TRBJ1-1, the CDR3 gives the full variable domain: KAGVTQTPRYLIKTRGQQVTLSCSPISGHRSVSWYQQTPGQGLQFLFEYFSETQRNKGNFPGRFSGRQFSNSRSEMNVSTLELGDSALYLCASSAGQVWTEAFFGQGTRLTVV.

V gene TRBV5-1 combines with J gene TRBJ2-7; 8 bases are shared with TRBD2. J gave up 5 bases and V 5 bases, and 9 bases lay outside the gene matches. CDR1 and CDR2 (germline): SGHRS, YFSETQ. The CDR3 runs to 14 residues. The CDR3 is CASRISGSIHEQYF. CDR3 DNA sequence: TGCGCCAGCAGAATAAGCGGGAGTATCCACGAGCAGTACTTC.

This chain uses TRBV4-3 with TRBJ2-7; TRBD2 agrees at 9 bases. This CDR3 has 14 residues. The germline V gene encodes CDR1 LGHNA and CDR2 YSLEER. Trimming took 1 base from V and 4 from J; bases not matched to a gene: 2. CDR3 DNA sequence: TGCGCCAGCAGCCAAGGTACTAGCGGGTACGAGCAGTACTTC. Translated: CASSQGTSGYEQYF.

A few counts support this clone. This chain joins TRBV5-8 and TRBJ1-5; D may be TRBD1 (5 bases). Germline lookup yields CDR1 SGHTS and CDR2 YDEGEE. The length of the CDR3 is 14 residues. V was trimmed by 4 bases and J by 0 bases, leaving 8 bases between them. The CDR3 DNA sequence: TGTGCCAGCAGCCTTGACAGTAGCAATCAGCCCCAGCATTTT. This translates into CASSLDSSNQPQHF.

This sequence joins TRBV5-6 and TRBJ2-7, with a possible D match to TRBD1 (6 bases). V lost 4 bases, J lost 2 bases, and 16 bases lay in between. This CDR3 is built from 15 residues. Germline V gene sequence: CDR1 SGHDT, CDR2 YYEEEE. CDR3 amino acids: CASSTQGGTTYEQYF. The CDR3, as DNA: TGTGCCAGCAGCACTCAAGGGGGAACTACCTACGAGCAGTACTTC.

This chain connects TRBV7-9 to TRBJ2-7; 9 bases line up with TRBD2. Germline trimming cut 8 bases from V and 6 bases from J; bases unmatched to any gene: 14. Germline values: CDR1 SEHNR, CDR2 FQNEAQ (reference sequence). The CDR3 consists of 15 residues. The CDR3 is CASARRTSAALEQYF. DNA of the CDR3: TGTGCCAGCGCAAGAAGGACTAGCGCCGCCCTCGAGCAGTACTTC.

V gene TRBV5-6 combines with J gene TRBJ1-1, with TRBD1 matching over 7 bases. Looked up from germline, CDR1 is SGHDT and CDR2 is YYEEEE. With V trimmed by 3 bases and J by 4 bases, 9 bases remained unmatched. The length of the CDR3 is 15 residues. The CDR3 sequence is CASSSDTGAGTEAFF. CDR3 nucleotide sequence: TGTGCCAGCAGCTCAGATACAGGGGCAGGCACTGAAGCTTTCTTT.